This TCR beta chain was sequenced for a study of cytomegalovirus exposure and HLA in healthy donors (TCRdb year 2017). At the level of the whole study: An earlier analysis of 587 of the donors reported approximately 300 Gb of sequence data and approximately 120 million unique TCR beta sequences obtained from about 180 million T cells. Of the 300 to 500 genotyped donors, less than 85% were placed in the genetic ancestry cluster associated with self-reported Caucasian donors. Typing coverage varied by locus: roughly 620-640 donors for A, B, C, DRB1 and DQB1; around 560 for DQA1; more than 600 for DPA1; more than 450 for DPB1. A separate validation cohort of over 95 different subjects was used in addition to the approximately 640-subject first cohort. The aim of the study was to test whether cataloging public T cell receptors could identify signatures of past pathogen exposure. Rather than drawing on any new phenotypic data, the later analysis identified candidate immune exposures from TCR beta sequences and the way those sequences occurred across donors. Class I and class II HLA loci were covered by the typing at four-digit resolution. Using immunosequencing, the study profiled T cell repertoires from roughly 650 subjects and related those repertoires to cytomegalovirus serostatus. Donor age, sex, ethnicity and CMV serostatus were compiled together with the repertoire data. Every repertoire in the discovery cohort had been generated on one and the same sequencing platform. Because of strong linkage in the cohort, roughly five DR-DQ haplotypes were treated as single units for association and clustering. Among 398 genotyped donors of the cohort, an average of approximately 220,000 unique TCR beta nucleotide sequences was sequenced per donor, of which approximately 18% were non-productive. In a later genetic analysis, genome-wide SNP genotypes for about 65% of the 666 donors were used, and that subset was treated as a discovery cohort. An earlier analysis of fewer than 700 of the donors applied high-throughput TCR beta sequencing to assess whether each TCR beta V gene segment acted as functional or pseudogenic. High-throughput TCR immunosequencing, statistical association of individual TCRs with disease status, and machine learning were combined to predict cytomegalovirus infection status. About 310 gigabases of sequencing data and approximately 84 million unique TCR sequences were included in an early release covering several hundred HLA-typed donors. A later analysis re-examined previously published TCR beta repertoires from roughly 650 donors and added high-resolution HLA genotyping to investigate patterns of TCR occurrence.

Of note for this clone: Its recognized antigen is unknown. No quality values exist for individual bases; no much larger clone is one base distant.

The CDR3 holds 15 amino acids from the cysteine to the phenylalanine. The CDR3 DNA has 45 bases and is translated from base 1. The germline V gene (reference sequence) sets CDR1 to LNHDA and CDR2 to SQIVND. Ends trimmed: V by 9 bases, J by 6 bases; bases unmatched to a gene: 10. What the study reported, not specific to this receptor: In vitro tests confirmed that a few of the cytomegalovirus-associated TCR beta chains recognize cytomegalovirus antigens. Some IMGT-functional V segments, including TRBV6-2 and TRBV6-3, could not be distinguished by the 87-base-pair reads and were therefore excluded. In this cohort, only TCR beta chains were sequenced, and detectable features were limited by the absence of alpha or paired-chain data. According to a later analysis, parvovirus B19, influenza, CMV and Epstein-Barr virus appeared linked to several top co-occurrence clusters. When HLA alleles, especially DR and DQ, strongly co-occurred, attributing TCR associations to individual alleles was difficult. In both the original and validation cohorts, the classifier was reported to diagnose cytomegalovirus status with high specificity and sensitivity. Sequencing depth was assumed to be roughly uniform across donors in the presence/absence analyses, though that assumption may not hold. In the study, approximately 150 TCR beta chains were listed as associated with cytomegalovirus. In an earlier analysis of roughly 560 of the donors, most TCR beta V segments were observed in productive rearrangements about 87% or about 30% of the time, broadly matching IMGT annotations. Compared with the roughly 710-donor mean, donors in an Asian-associated ancestry cluster had fewer N-insertions in productive TCRs, according to a later genetic analysis. A cluster of highly shared sequence variants was judged likely to represent a technical artifact of the sequencing pipeline. Correlated functional status among segregating V segments might be attributable to linkage disequilibrium, but an unknown experimental factor could not be ruled out. Most TCR sequences were observed very rarely across donors, whereas some public TCRs were present in many individuals. Specific HLA alleles were associated with roughly 17,000 TCR beta sequences at a false discovery rate of 0.05 in a later analysis. A later analysis found that TCR association rates varied across HLA loci, with DRB1 alleles showing the most associated TCRs and HLA-C alleles the fewest. Immune exposure information for the cohort was limited to CMV serostatus. A later analysis found that HLA-associated TCR beta chains were more clonally expanded and had lower generation probabilities than equally common non-associated chains. Because HLA typing was missing for some donors at each locus, association tests included only the typed subset. Most CMV-associated TCR beta chains appeared to be HLA-restricted in a later analysis, and the HLA associations seemed to be driven largely by CMV exposure. About 17 rarely observed V segments, including chromosome 9 orphons, were excluded from the earlier analysis of several hundred of the donors because counts were too low. The authors suggested that the approach could potentially be extended to other disease states and immunological phenotypes. In a later genetic analysis, a missense DCLRE1C variant was associated with V-gene and J-gene trimming of TCR beta chains, and the association was replicated in an independent cohort. A further reported finding was that TCR beta sequences accurately predicted the HLA-A and HLA-B alleles for most subjects in the first cohort.

In total, 600 or so healthy bone marrow donors made up the cohort. At the time of sampling, every cohort member was nominally healthy, though immune exposures that went unrecorded were likely present. The donor was CMV seropositive and belonged to the group of more than 250 seropositive cohort members. A peripheral blood sample was collected from each donor, and TCR beta sequencing was performed on peripheral blood mononuclear cells. Genomic DNA was extracted from the blood cell samples with the Qiagen DNeasy Blood Extraction Kit. The library came from the immunoSEQ multiplex PCR assay. A mixture of 60 forward primers for TCR Vbeta segments and 13 reverse primers for TCR Jbeta segments was used in the multiplex PCR. The CDR3 region of rearranged TCR beta genes was amplified from genomic DNA with a multiplex PCR assay. On the Illumina HiSeq System, the amplified TCR beta libraries were sequenced as 87-base-pair reads. As for the original processing: Across the 500 to 850 repertoires, a later analysis counted around 80 million unique TCR beta chains, approximately 10 million of which were shared by at least two donors. Raw reads were error-corrected and collapsed into unique sequences by a nearest-neighbor algorithm in which closely related sequences were merged to remove PCR and sequencing errors. CDR3 sequences were aligned to IMGT reference sequences to assign V, D and J gene segments. For a sequence to be retained, at least a six-nucleotide match to both a V gene segment and a J gene segment was required. Rearrangements were classified as productive when the CDR3 lacked stop codons and remained in frame with V and J, and all other rearrangements were classified as non-productive. CDR3 was defined according to IMGT convention as the region running from the second conserved V-encoded cysteine to the conserved J-encoded phenylalanine. The earlier analysis of approximately 590 of the donors excluded any sequence lacking an unambiguous match to a single V gene segment. An earlier analysis of around 600 of the donors classified V segments as functional when productive rearrangements were above 56.7% and as segregating when the standard deviation between donors was above 5%. A statistical classification framework was built for diagnosing cytomegalovirus status from the catalog of TCR beta chain sequences. In a later analysis, TCR nucleotide sequences were compared against IMGT/GENE-DB human TR gene sequences so that V and J genes could be assigned. Using the TCRdist pipeline, a later analysis assigned CDR3 sequences along with most-parsimonious VDJ recombination scenarios. In a later analysis, every TCR beta chain was defined by the combination of its CDR3 amino acid sequence and its V-gene family, and reads without a unique V-gene family were dropped. In a later analysis, 450 to 600 highly shared, low-generation-probability nucleotide sequences were removed to address suspected cross-contamination and a sequencing artifact. In a later analysis, a clonal expansion index for each public chain was calculated from normalized within-repertoire ranks of inferred template counts. A later analysis computed generation probabilities with a VDJ recombination model fitted to out-of-frame rearrangements, and checked the results against IGoR. A later analysis scored TCR-TCR, TCR-HLA and TCR-CMV co-occurrence with hypergeometric tests, applying a repertoire-size bias correction to TCR pairs. To estimate false discovery rates, a later analysis permuted the HLA or CMV assignments 20 times. In a later analysis, co-occurring TCRs were grouped with DBSCAN, and TCRdist sequence similarity was added when clustering was performed within HLA-allele-positive subsets. Co-occurrence clustering excluded repertoires with fewer than 30,000 or more than 120,000 public chains, plus five with anomalous nucleotide sharing. TCRdb carries this immuneACCESS record with in-frame sequences only. Its versions omit some clonotypes, under half of them owing to an unresolved V gene in the studies checked, with the rest unexplained. That table supplies the V and J calls and clone size; D and trimming were determined from the DNA. Present in this sample are more than 70,000 clones, more than 75% of which were seen just once. The top ten clones comprise approximately 5.3% of the sample.

The origin of this receptor is a man aged 30 to 45 in good health and CMV-seropositive. Recombination connected TRBV19 to TRBJ2-2; 10 bases in the junction line up with TRBD2. Sequencing used PBMCs. The CDR3 region has the sequence CASARTSGASGELFF. DNA sequence: TGTGCCAGCGCTAGAACTAGCGGGGCTTCCGGGGAGCTGTTTTTT.